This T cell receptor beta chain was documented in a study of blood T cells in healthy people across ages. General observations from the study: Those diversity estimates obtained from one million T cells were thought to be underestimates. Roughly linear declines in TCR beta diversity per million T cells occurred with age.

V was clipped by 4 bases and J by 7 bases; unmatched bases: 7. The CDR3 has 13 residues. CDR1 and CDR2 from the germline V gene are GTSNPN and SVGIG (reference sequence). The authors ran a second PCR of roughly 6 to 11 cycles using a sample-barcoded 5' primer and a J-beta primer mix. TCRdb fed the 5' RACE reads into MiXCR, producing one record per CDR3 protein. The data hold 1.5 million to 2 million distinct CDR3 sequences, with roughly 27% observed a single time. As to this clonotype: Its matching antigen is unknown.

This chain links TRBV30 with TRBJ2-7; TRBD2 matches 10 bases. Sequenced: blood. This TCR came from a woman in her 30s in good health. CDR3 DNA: TGTGCCTGGACTCTAGCGGGAGCTTGGGAGCAGTACTTC. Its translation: CAWTLAGAWEQYF.